Included here is one T cell receptor (beta chain) sequence, with context. This sample was included in a study of blood T cell repertoires in COVID-19. Overall study: Samples came from the United States, Italy and Spain, spanning acute and convalescent COVID-19. Nucleic acid was either cDNA or gDNA, and it came from T cells, B-cell-depleted T cells, or PBMCs.

Original processing methods: Amplification of reference gene primers provided the estimated nucleated cell counts. This table comes from immunoSEQ multiplex PCR, and its TCRdb copy is limited to in-frame clones, with some not included. D and trimming come from the DNA, and the V and J calls and clone size come from that table. The repertoire includes roughly 300,000 clones, less than 90% of them detected once, and approximately 12% sits in the top ten. During active infection, Seattle patients enrolled and were then monitored through disease. The CDR3 has 14 residues. In germline, CDR1 is SGDLS, CDR2 YYNGEE. V was pared by 1 base and J by 5 bases, with 12 bases between.

The V call is TRBV9, the J call TRBJ1-2; unclear D gene. This sequence was found in a woman aged 30 to 39 with COVID-19, enrolled during active disease. Sequencing was carried out using peripheral blood. The DNA of the CDR3 is TGTGCCAGCAGCGTACCGGGAAACTCTTATGGCTACACCTTC. Its translation is CASSVPGNSYGYTF. Complete variable domain (other parts from reference TRBV9 and TRBJ1-2): DSGVTQTPKHLITATGQRVTLRCSPRSGDLSVYWYQQSLDQGLQFLIQYYNGEERAKGNILERFSAQQFPDLHSELNLSSLELGDSALYFCASSVPGNSYGYTFGSGTRLTVV.